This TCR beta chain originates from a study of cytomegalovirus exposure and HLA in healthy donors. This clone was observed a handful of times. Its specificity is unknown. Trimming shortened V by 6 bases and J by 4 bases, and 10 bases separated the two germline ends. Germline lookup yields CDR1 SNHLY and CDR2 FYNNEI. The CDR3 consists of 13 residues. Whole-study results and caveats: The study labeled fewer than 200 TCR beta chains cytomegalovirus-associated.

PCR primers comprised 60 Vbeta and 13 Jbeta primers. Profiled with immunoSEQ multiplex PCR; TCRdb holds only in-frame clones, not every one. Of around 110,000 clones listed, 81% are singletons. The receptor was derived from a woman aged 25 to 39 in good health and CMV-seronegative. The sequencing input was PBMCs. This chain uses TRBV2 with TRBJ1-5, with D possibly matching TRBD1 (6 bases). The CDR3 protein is CASRSTGNQPQHF. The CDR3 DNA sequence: TGTGCCAGCAGGAGTACAGGGAATCAGCCCCAGCATTTT.